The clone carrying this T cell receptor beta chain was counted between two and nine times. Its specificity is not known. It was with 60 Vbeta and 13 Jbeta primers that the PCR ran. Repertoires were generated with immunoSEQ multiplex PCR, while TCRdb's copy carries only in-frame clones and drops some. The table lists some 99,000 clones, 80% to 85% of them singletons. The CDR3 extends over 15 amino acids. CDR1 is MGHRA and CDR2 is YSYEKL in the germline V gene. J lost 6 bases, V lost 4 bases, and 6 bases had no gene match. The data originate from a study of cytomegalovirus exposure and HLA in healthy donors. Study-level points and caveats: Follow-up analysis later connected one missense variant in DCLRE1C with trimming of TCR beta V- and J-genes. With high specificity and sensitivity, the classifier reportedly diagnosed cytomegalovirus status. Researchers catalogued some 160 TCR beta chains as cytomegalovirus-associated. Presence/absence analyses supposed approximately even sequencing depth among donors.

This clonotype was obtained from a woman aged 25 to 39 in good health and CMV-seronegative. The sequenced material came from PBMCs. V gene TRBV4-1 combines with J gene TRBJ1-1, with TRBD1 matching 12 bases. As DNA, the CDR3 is TGCGCCAGCAGCCCCGGGACAGGGGGCGTCTCTGAAGCTTTCTTT. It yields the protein CASSPGTGGVSEAFF.